Sequencing of this TCR beta chain was carried out in a study of patients and donors after allogeneic stem cell transplantation. The CDR3 runs 15 residues. J gave up 6 bases and V 6 bases, and 7 bases lay outside the gene matches. TCRdb reprocessed the RT-PCR reads with MiXCR, giving one entry per CDR3 protein. The sample contains 900,000 to 1,000,000 distinct CDR3 sequences, over 15% of which appear only once. The V gene is TRBV12-3 or TRBV12-4, the J gene TRBJ2-2; 10 nucleotides align to TRBD1. This clonotype was obtained from a human donor who was either an allogeneic HSCT recipient or a stem cell or donor lymphocyte infusion donor (not recorded which). It is not recorded whose cells these are; they may come from a transplant donor. The sequenced material came from blood, either unsorted or a sorted T cell fraction (not recorded which). The DNA of the CDR3 is TGTGCCAGCAGCGCCGGGACAGGGGTCCCCGGGGAGCTGTTTTTT. This encodes CASSAGTGVPGELFF.